The next 15 T cell receptor beta chains were all read from a single sample in a study of T cell clones after liver transplantation. Here immunoSEQ multiplex PCR was the method, and the copy in TCRdb shows in-frame clones only, minus some. There are 70,000 to 85,000 clones in the sample; about 80% occur only once, and about 0.6% lies in the top ten. Sequences were derived from CD4+ T cells from blood, sampled before liver transplant. The source of these receptors is a human donor who received a liver transplant.

This clone showed up just a few times. This chain uses TRBV9 with TRBJ2-7; no clear D. The CDR3 runs 14 residues. Germline V CDR1 and CDR2: SGDLS, YYNGEE. Trimming removed 0 bases from V and 7 bases from J, with 14 bases in between. The CDR3 nucleotides read TGTGCCAGCAGCGTAGACACAACCCGTGGGGAGCAGTACTTC. Encoded protein: CASSVDTTRGEQYF. Full variable domain (remainder filled in from reference TRBV9 and TRBJ2-7): DSGVTQTPKHLITATGQRVTLRCSPRSGDLSVYWYQQSLDQGLQFLIQYYNGEERAKGNILERFSAQQFPDLHSELNLSSLELGDSALYFCASSVDTTRGEQYFGPGTRLTVT.

The chain couples TRBV19 to TRBJ2-2; 8 nucleotides align to TRBD1. The CDR3 consists of 16 residues. With 4 bases clipped from V and 5 bases from J, the junction kept 9 bases outside the gene matches. The germline V gene encodes CDR1 LNHDA and CDR2 SQIVND (reference sequence). CDR3: CASSRTGFQGTGELFF. The CDR3 DNA is TGTGCCAGTAGTAGGACAGGGTTCCAAGGGACCGGGGAGCTGTTTTTT.

The rearrangement joins TRBV7-3 to TRBJ2-3; perhaps TRBD2 as D (5 bases). Germline V lookup: CDR1 SGHTA, CDR2 FQGTGA. With 2 bases removed from V and 2 bases from J, the gap between germline ends came to 8 bases. The CDR3 spans 14 residues. The CDR3 DNA sequence: TGTGCCAGCAGCTTAGGACTCGCCACAGATACGCAGTATTTT. Translating it yields CASSLGLATDTQYF. The variable domain in full, completed from reference TRBV7-3 and TRBJ2-3, reads GAGVSQTPSNKVTEKGKYVELRCDPISGHTALYWYRQSLGQGPEFLIYFQGTGAADDSGLPNDRFFAVRPEGSVSTLKIQRTERGDSAVYLCASSLGLATDTQYFGPGTRLTVL.

The chain combines TRBV5-1 with TRBJ2-3; D uncertain. The germline V and J ends were trimmed by 0 bases and 3 bases, with 8 bases remaining between them. This CDR3 region has 14 residues. Per the germline V gene, CDR1 is SGHRS and CDR2 is YFSETQ. In DNA form, the CDR3 reads TGCGCCAGCAGCTTGGGGGCAGGTACAGATACGCAGTATTTT. Its protein is CASSLGAGTDTQYF.

The chain employs TRBV7-6 and TRBJ2-3; D unclear. The CDR3 has 13 amino acids. CDR1 is SGHVS and CDR2 is FNYEAQ in the germline V gene. V lost 6 bases, J lost 5 bases, and 12 bases lay in between. The CDR3 loop is CASRGMIKDTQYF. For the CDR3, the DNA is TGTGCCAGCAGGGGGATGATCAAAGATACGCAGTATTTT.

The V gene is TRBV9, the J gene TRBJ1-2, with D tentatively TRBD1 (6 bases). From germline, CDR1 is SGDLS and CDR2 YYNGEE. The CDR3 runs 15 residues. V dropped 0 bases and J dropped 4 bases, with 13 bases sitting between them. CDR3 nucleotide sequence: TGTGCCAGCAGCGTAGATGGGCGGGGGGCCTATGGCTACACCTTC. It yields the protein CASSVDGRGAYGYTF.

This clone was observed a single time. The chain's CDR3 is CATGTGLNEQYF. As DNA, the CDR3 is TGTGCCACCGGGACAGGGCTGAACGAGCAGTACTTC. The chain combines TRBV19 with TRBJ2-7; 9 nucleotides line up with TRBD1. Germline CDR1 is LNHDA and CDR2 is SQIVND (reference sequence). The length of the CDR3 is 12 residues. The V gene end was trimmed by 10 bases and the J gene end by 5 bases; junction bases not matched to a gene: 6.

This clone was found once. The rearrangement uses TRBV2 and TRBJ1-1; TRBD1 aligns across 8 bases. The CDR3 sequence is 15 residues long. V was pared by 9 bases and J by 4 bases, with 13 bases of the junction left unmatched. CDR1 is SNHLY and CDR2 is FYNNEI in the germline V gene. CDR3: CARKDRAFRGTEAFF. In DNA form, the CDR3 reads TGTGCCAGAAAGGACAGGGCTTTCAGGGGCACTGAAGCTTTCTTT.

This sequence joins TRBV18 and TRBJ1-1, with D possibly TRBD1 on 6 matching bases. Deletions cut 0 bases from V and 6 bases from J, with 14 bases between. This CDR3 comprises 15 residues. Germline lookup yields CDR1 KGHSH and CDR2 LQKENI. This CDR3 reads CASSPPGAPLPEAFF. CDR3 sequence (DNA): TGTGCCAGCTCACCACCGGGGGCCCCTCTCCCTGAAGCTTTCTTT.

This chain links TRBV29-1 with TRBJ2-1; D possibly corresponds to TRBD1 (5 bases). V lost 5 bases to trimming and J lost 1 base, with 9 bases between them. Germline lookup yields CDR1 SQVTM and CDR2 ANQGSEA. CDR3 length equals 13 residues. The CDR3 DNA follows: TGCAGCGTTTTAACAGGTTCCTACAATGAGCAGTTCTTC. Encoded protein: CSVLTGSYNEQFF.

The chain joins TRBV27 to TRBJ1-1, with D uncertain. Between the trimmed V and J ends, which lost 1 base and 5 bases, there was a span of 17 bases. The germline V gene encodes CDR1 MNHEY and CDR2 SMNVEV (reference sequence). The CDR3 has 16 residues. In DNA form, the CDR3 reads TGTGCCAGCAGTTTATATCCCCCGCGGGGAAAGACTGAAGCTTTCTTT. Translation: CASSLYPPRGKTEAFF.

CDR3 region: CASSLVMDTQYF. For the CDR3, the DNA is TGTGCCAGCAGCTTAGTGATGGATACGCAGTATTTT. The chain carries TRBV7-8 and TRBJ2-3; D unclear. The CDR3 spans 12 residues. Trimming left V 1 base short and J 6 bases short, with 5 bases between. Germline V CDR1 and CDR2: SGHVS, FQNEAQ.

Written as DNA, the CDR3 is TGTGCCAGCAGTCGGCCGGGGACAGGGAAAACGAACATTCAGTACTTC. Translated: CASSRPGTGKTNIQYF. The V call is TRBV28, the J call TRBJ2-4; 9 bases map to TRBD1. J was trimmed by 7 bases and V by 5 bases; bases with no gene match: 12. This CDR3 spans 16 amino acids. The germline CDR1 and CDR2 sequences are MDHEN and SYDVKM.

This clone was detected only a few times. The V call is TRBV29-1, the J call TRBJ1-1; TRBD1 is a possible D gene (5 bases). This CDR3 is built from 14 residues. Germline lookup yields CDR1 SQVTM and CDR2 ANQGSEA. V was pared by 6 bases and J by 1 base, with 15 bases between. CDR3 in DNA: TGCAGCGTCCGTTCGGGACTCTGGAACACTGAAGCTTTCTTT. Amino acids: CSVRSGLWNTEAFF.

The chain uses TRBV9 and TRBJ1-2; no clear D. The germline V and J ends were trimmed by 0 bases and 5 bases, with 14 bases remaining between them. The V gene's germline CDR1 is SGDLS and CDR2 YYNGEE. The CDR3 runs 15 residues. CDR3 amino acids: CASSVAPGQPYGYTF. In nucleotides, the CDR3 is TGTGCCAGCAGCGTAGCCCCCGGGCAGCCATATGGCTACACCTTC. Full variable domain (remainder filled in from reference TRBV9 and TRBJ1-2): DSGVTQTPKHLITATGQRVTLRCSPRSGDLSVYWYQQSLDQGLQFLIQYYNGEERAKGNILERFSAQQFPDLHSELNLSSLELGDSALYFCASSVAPGQPYGYTFGSGTRLTVV.